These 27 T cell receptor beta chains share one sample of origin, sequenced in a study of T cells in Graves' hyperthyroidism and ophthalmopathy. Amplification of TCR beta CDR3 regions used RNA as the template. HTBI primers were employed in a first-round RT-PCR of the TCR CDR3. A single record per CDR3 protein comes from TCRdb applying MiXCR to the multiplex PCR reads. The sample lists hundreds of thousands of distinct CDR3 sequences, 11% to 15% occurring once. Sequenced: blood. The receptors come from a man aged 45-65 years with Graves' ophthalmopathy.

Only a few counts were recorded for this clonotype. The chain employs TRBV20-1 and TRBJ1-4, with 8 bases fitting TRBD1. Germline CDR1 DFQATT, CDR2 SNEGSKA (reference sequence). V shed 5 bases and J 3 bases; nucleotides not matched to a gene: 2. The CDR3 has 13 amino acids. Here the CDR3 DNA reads TGCAGTGCTCAGGACAGGGCTAATGAAAAACTGTTTTTT. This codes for CSAQDRANEKLFF.

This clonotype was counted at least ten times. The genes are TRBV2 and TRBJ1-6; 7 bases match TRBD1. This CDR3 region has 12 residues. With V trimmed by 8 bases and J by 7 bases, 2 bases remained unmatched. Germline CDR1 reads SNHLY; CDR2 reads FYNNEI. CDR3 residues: CASETGNSPLHF. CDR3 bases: TGTGCCAGCGAGACAGGGAATTCACCCCTCCACTTT. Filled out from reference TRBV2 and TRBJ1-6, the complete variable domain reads EPEVTQTPSHQVTQMGQEVILRCVPISNHLYFYWYRQILGQKVEFLVSFYNNEISEKSEIFDDQFSVERPDGSNFTLKIRSTKLEDSAMYFCASETGNSPLHFGNGTRLTVT.

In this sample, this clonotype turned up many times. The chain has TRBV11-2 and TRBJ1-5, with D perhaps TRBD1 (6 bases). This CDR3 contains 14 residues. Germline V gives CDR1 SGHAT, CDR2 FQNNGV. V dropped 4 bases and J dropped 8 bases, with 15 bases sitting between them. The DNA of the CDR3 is TGTGCCAGCAGCTCCCAGGGGAAAGGGGAGCCCCAGCATTTT. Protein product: CASSSQGKGEPQHF. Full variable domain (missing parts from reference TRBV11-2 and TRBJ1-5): EAGVAQSPRYKIIEKRQSVAFWCNPISGHATLYWYQQILGQGPKLLIQFQNNGVVDDSQLPKDRFSAERLKGVDSTLKIQPAKLEDSAVYLCASSSQGKGEPQHFGDGTRLSIL.

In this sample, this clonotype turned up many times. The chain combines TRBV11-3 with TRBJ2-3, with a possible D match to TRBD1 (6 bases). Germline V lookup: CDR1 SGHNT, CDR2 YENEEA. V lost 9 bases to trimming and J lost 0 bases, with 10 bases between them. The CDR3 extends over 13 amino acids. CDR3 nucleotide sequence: TGTGCCAGTACAGGGACCAGCACAGATACGCAGTATTTT. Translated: CASTGTSTDTQYF.

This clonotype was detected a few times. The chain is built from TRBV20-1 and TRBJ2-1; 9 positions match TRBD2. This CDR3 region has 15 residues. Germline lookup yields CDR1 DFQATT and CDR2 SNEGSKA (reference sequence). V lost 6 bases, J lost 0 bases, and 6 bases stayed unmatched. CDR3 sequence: CSARGGRGSYNEQFF. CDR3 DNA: TGCAGTGCCAGGGGCGGGAGGGGCTCCTACAATGAGCAGTTCTTC.

CDR3 sequence: CSVEFPGGASGDYEQYF. DNA of the CDR3: TGCAGCGTTGAGTTCCCTGGAGGGGCTAGCGGGGACTACGAGCAGTACTTC. The gene calls are TRBV29-1 and TRBJ2-7; TRBD2 matches at 9 bases. The CDR3 has 17 residues. V shed 3 bases and J 3 bases; nucleotides not matched to a gene: 15. CDR1 is SQVTM, CDR2 ANQGSEA, per germline.

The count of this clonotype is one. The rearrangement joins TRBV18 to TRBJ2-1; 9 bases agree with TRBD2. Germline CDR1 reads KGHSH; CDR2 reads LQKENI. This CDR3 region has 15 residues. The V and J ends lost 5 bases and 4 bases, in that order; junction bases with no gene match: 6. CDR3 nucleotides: TGTGCCAGCTCAAGCCTAGCGGGATATTACAATGAGCAGTTCTTC. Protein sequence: CASSSLAGYYNEQFF.

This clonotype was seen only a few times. CDR3 DNA sequence: TGTGCCAGCAGTTTACGGACTAGCGGGAGTTCGGCAGATACGCAGTATTTT. This sequence encodes CASSLRTSGSSADTQYF. This chain uses TRBV12-3 or TRBV12-4 with TRBJ2-3, with TRBD2 matching over 13 bases. V was pared by 2 bases and J by 4 bases, with 6 bases of the junction left unmatched. This CDR3 has 17 amino acids.

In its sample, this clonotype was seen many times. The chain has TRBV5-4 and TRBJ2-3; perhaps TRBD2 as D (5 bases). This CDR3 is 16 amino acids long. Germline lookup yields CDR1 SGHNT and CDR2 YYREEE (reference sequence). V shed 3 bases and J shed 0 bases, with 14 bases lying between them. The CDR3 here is CASSSGSGSSTDTQYF. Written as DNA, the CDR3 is TGTGCCAGCAGCTCAGGAAGCGGATCTAGCACAGATACGCAGTATTTT.

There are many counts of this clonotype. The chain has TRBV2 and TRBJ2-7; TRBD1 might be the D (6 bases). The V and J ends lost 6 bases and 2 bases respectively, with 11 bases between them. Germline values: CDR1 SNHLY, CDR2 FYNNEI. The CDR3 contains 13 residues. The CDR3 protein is CASRQGLPYEQYF. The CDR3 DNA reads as TGTGCCAGCAGGCAGGGGTTACCCTACGAGCAGTACTTC. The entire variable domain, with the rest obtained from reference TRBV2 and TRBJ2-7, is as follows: EPEVTQTPSHQVTQMGQEVILRCVPISNHLYFYWYRQILGQKVEFLVSFYNNEISEKSEIFDDQFSVERPDGSNFTLKIRSTKLEDSAMYFCASRQGLPYEQYFGPGTRLTVT.

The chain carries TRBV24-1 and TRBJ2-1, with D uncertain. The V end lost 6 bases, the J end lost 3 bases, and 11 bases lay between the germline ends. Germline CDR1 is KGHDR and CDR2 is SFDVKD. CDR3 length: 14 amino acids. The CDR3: CATSLPGVYNEQFF. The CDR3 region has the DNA TGTGCCACCAGTTTGCCGGGTGTCTACAATGAGCAGTTCTTC.

The CDR3 here is CASSPEVGIGLVGANVLTF. CDR3 sequence (DNA): TGTGCCAGCTCCCCTGAGGTGGGGATCGGCCTCGTGGGGGCCAACGTCCTGACTTTC. V usage is TRBV18 and J usage is TRBJ2-6, with unresolved D. The germline gives CDR1 KGHSH, CDR2 LQKENI. V was cut by 6 bases and J by 4 bases, with 25 bases left in between. The CDR3 has 19 amino acids. Filled out from reference TRBV18 and TRBJ2-6, the complete variable domain reads NAGVMQNPRHLVRRRGQEARLRCSPMKGHSHVYWYRQLPEEGLKFMVYLQKENIIDESGMPKERFSAEFPKEGPSILRIQQVVRGDSAAYFCASSPEVGIGLVGANVLTFGAGSRLTVL.

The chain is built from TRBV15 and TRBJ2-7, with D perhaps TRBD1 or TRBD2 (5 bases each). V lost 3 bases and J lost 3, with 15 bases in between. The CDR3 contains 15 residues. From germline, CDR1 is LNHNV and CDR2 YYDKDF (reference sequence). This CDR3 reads CATSRGRSQGYEQYF. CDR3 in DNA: TGTGCCACCAGCAGGGGACGGAGCCAAGGCTACGAGCAGTACTTC.

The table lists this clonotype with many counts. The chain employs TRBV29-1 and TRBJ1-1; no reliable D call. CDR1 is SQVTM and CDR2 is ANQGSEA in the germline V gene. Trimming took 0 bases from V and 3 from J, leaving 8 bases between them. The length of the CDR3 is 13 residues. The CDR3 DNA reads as TGCAGCGTTGAAGACTCGTGGGACACTGAAGCTTTCTTT. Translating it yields CSVEDSWDTEAFF.

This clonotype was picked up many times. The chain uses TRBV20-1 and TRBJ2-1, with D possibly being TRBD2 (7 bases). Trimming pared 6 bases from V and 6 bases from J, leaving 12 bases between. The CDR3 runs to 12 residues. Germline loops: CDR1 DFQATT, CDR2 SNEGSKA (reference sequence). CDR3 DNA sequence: TGCAGTGCCGTGGGGGGGCCCAATGAGCAGTTCTTC. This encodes CSAVGGPNEQFF.

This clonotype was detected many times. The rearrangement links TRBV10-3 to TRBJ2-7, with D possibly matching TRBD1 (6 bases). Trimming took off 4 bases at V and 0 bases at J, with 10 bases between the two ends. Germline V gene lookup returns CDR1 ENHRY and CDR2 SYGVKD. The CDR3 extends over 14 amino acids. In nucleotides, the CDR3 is TGTGCCATCAGTGTAGGACAGATCTCCTACGAGCAGTACTTC. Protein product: CAISVGQISYEQYF.

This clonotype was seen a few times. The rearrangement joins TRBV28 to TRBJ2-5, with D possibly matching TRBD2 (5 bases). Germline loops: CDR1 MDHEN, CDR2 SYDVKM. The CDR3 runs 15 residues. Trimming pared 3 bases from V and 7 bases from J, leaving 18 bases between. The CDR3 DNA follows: TGTGCCAGCAGTTTTAGCGAGCTGGCTTTTGGGACCCAGTACTTC. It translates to CASSFSELAFGTQYF. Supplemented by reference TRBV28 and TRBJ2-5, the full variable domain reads DVKVTQSSRYLVKRTGEKVFLECVQDMDHENMFWYRQDPGLGLRLIYFSYDVKMKEKGDIPEGYSVSREKKERFSLILESASTNQTSMYLCASSFSELAFGTQYFGPGTRLLVL.

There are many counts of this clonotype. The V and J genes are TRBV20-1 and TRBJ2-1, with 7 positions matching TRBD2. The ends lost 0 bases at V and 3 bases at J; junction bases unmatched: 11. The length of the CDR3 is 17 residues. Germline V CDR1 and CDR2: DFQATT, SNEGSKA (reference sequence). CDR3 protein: CSARDRGGGNIYNEQFF. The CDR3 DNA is TGCAGTGCTAGAGACCGTGGCGGGGGAAATATCTACAATGAGCAGTTCTTC.

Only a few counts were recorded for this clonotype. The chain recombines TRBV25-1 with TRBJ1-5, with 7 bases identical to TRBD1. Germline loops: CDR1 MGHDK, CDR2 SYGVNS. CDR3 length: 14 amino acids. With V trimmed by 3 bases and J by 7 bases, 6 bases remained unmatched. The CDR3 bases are TGTGCCAGCAGTGACGACAGGGTGGGACAGCCCCAGCATTTT. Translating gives CASSDDRVGQPQHF.

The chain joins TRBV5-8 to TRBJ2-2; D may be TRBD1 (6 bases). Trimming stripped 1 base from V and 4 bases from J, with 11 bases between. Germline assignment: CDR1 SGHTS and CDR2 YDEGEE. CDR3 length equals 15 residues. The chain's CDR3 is CASSLLGARTGELFF. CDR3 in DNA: TGTGCCAGCAGCTTGTTGGGGGCGCGCACCGGGGAGCTGTTTTTT. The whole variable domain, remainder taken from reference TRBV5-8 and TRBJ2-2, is EAGVTQSPTHLIKTRGQQATLRCSPISGHTSVYWYQQALGLGLQFLLWYDEGEERNRGNFPPRFSGRQFPNYSSELNVNALELEDSALYLCASSLLGARTGELFFGEGSRLTVL.

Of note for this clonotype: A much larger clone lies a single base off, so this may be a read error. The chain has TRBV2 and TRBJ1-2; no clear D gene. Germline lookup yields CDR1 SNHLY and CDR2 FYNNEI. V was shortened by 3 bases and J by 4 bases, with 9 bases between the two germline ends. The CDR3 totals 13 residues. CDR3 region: CASSDGKSYGYTF. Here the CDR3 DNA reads TGTGCCAGCAGTGACGGCAAGAGCTATGGCTACACCTTC.

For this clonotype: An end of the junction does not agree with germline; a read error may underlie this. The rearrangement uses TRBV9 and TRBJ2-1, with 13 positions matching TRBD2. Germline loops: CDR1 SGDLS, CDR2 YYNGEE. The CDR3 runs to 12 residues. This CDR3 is CASSGGLAGAIF. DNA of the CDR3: TGTGCCAGCAGCGGAGGACTAGCGGGGGCGATCTTC.

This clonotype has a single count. The CDR3 DNA reads as TGTGCCACCCGGACAGTAGCAGCAGATACGCAGTATTTT. This translates into CATRTVAADTQYF. The genes are TRBV10-3 and TRBJ2-3; D is perhaps TRBD1 (6 bases). Trimming left V 10 bases short and J 4 bases short, with 15 bases between. Germline CDR1 is ENHRY and CDR2 is SYGVKD. This CDR3 is 13 amino acids long.

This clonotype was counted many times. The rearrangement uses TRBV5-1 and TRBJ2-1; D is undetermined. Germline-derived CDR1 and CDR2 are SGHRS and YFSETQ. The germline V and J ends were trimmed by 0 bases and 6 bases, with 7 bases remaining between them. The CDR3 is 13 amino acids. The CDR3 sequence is CASSLVAFNEQFF. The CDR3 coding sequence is TGCGCCAGCAGCTTGGTGGCTTTCAATGAGCAGTTCTTC.

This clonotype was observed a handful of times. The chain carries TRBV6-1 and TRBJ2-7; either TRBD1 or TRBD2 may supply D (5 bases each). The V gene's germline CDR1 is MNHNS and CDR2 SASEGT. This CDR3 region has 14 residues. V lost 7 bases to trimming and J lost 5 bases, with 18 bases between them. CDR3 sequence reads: CASIEGQGSHEQYF. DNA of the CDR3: TGTGCCAGCATTGAGGGGCAGGGTTCTCACGAGCAGTACTTC.

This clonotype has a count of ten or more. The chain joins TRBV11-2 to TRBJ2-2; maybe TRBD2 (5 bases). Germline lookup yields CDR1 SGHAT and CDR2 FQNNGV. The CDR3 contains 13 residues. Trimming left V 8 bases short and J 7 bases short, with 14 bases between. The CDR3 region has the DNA TGTGCCAGCTTAGGGAGATCAAACGGGGAGCTGTTTTTT. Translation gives CASLGRSNGELFF. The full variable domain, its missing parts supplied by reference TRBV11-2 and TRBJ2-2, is EAGVAQSPRYKIIEKRQSVAFWCNPISGHATLYWYQQILGQGPKLLIQFQNNGVVDDSQLPKDRFSAERLKGVDSTLKIQPAKLEDSAVYLCASLGRSNGELFFGEGSRLTVL.

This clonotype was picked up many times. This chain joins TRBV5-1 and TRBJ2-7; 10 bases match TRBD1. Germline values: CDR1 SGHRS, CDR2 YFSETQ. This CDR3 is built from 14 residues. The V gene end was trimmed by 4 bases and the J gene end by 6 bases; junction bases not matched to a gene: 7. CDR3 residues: CASSAGTGVAEQYF. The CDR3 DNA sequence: TGCGCCAGCAGCGCCGGGACAGGGGTGGCCGAGCAGTACTTC.